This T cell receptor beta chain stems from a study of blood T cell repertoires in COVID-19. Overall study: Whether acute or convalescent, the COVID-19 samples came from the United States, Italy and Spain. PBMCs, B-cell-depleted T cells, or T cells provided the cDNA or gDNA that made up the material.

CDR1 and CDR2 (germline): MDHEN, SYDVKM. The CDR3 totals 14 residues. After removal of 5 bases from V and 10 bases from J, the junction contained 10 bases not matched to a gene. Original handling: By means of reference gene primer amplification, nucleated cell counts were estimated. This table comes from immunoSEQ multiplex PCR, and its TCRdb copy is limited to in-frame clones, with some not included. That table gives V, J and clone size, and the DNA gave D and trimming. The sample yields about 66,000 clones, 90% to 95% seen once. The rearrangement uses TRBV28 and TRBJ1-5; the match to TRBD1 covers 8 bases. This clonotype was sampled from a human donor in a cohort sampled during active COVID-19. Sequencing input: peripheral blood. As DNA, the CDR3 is TGTGCCAGCAGTACCCAGGGGGCTATGTATCCCCAGCATTTT. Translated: CASSTQGAMYPQHF.